This TCR beta chain was obtained from a study of OX40 agonist ivuxolimab in advanced cancers. Across the study: Ivuxolimab is a fully human IgG2 antibody that activates OX40 (CD134).

Here immunoSEQ multiplex PCR was the method, and the copy in TCRdb shows in-frame clones only, minus some. The sample yields 45,000 to 65,000 clones, around nine tenths seen once. This clone came up once. CDR3 length equals 13 residues. CDR1 SGHAT and CDR2 FQNNGV come from the germline V gene. Deletions cut 4 bases from V and 9 bases from J, with 12 bases between. The receptor was derived from an adult with an advanced solid tumor such as melanoma, head and neck, liver or kidney cancer. Sequencing used CD4+ or CD8+ T cells sorted from blood, obtained in a trial of the OX40 agonist ivuxolimab. V and J are TRBV11-2 and TRBJ2-2; no definite D call. The CDR3 spells CASSSIRHRELFF. In DNA form, the CDR3 reads TGTGCCAGCAGCTCTATACGACACCGGGAGCTGTTTTTT.